This T cell receptor beta chain is from a study of regulatory dendritic cells for organ transplantation. CFSE-labeled sorted T cells met regulatory or mature dendritic cells for 4 to 6 days. Memory T cells were CD45RO+, naive were CD45RA+, sorted by FACS. Assay used: immunoSEQ multiplex PCR; TCRdb lists only in-frame clones, some missing. This sample has 12,000 or so clones, with roughly 89% found just once. Remarks on this clone: Antigen: not known.

This CDR3 is 16 amino acids long. With V trimmed by 8 bases and J by 5 bases, 17 bases remained unmatched. CDR1 is MNHEY and CDR2 is SMNVEV in the germline V gene (reference sequence). Sequencing was performed on naive CD8+ T cells from blood cultured with dendritic cells. Sample subset: CD45RA+ naive T cells. This TCR was sampled from a human donor in good health. The V call is TRBV27, the J call TRBJ1-2, with TRBD1 matching over 7 bases. DNA for the CDR3: TGTGCCAGCGGAGTTCCGGACAGGATACCCATATATGGCTACACCTTC. Its protein product is CASGVPDRIPIYGYTF.